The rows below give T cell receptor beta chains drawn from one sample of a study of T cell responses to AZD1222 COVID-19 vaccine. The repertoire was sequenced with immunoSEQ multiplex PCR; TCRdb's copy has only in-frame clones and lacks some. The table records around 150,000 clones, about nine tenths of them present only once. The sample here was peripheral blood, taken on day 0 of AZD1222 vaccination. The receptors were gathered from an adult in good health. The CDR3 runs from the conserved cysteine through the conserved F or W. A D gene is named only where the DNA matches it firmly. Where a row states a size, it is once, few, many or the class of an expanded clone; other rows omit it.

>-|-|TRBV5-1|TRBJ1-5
TGCGCCAGCAGCCCCCAGGGGCAGCAGCCCCAGCATTTT
CASSPQGQQPQHF
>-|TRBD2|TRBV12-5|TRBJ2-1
TGTGCTAGTGGGCAAACTAGCGGGGGGAGCTCCTACAATGAGCAGTTCTTC
CASGQTSGGSSYNEQFF
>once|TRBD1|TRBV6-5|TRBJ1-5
TGTGCCAGCGGCCACAGGGGGCGCTTCCAGCCCCAGCATTTT
CASGHRGRFQPQHF
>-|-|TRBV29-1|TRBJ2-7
TGCAGCGTTGAAGATCCGCAGGGCGACGAGCAGTACTTC
CSVEDPQGDEQYF
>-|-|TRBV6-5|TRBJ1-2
TGTGCCAGCAGCCAGTCTAACTATGGCTACACCTTC
CASSQSNYGYTF
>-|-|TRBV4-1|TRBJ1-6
TGCGCCAGCAGCCCTCGGTGGGCCCAGACCCGCTTGAATTCACCCCTCCACTTT
CASSPRWAQTRLNSPLHF
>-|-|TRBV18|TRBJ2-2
TGTGCCAGCTCACCACCCACCGGGGAGCTGTTTTTT
CASSPPTGELFF
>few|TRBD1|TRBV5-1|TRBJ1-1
TGCGCCAGCAGCTATGACACAGGGGGACGGAACACTGAAGCTTTCTTT
CASSYDTGGRNTEAFF
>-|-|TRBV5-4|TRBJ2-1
TGTGCCAGCAGCTCAGAGCTGGGACCCGACGGTGAGCAGTTCTTC
CASSSELGPDGEQFF
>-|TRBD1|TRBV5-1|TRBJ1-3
TGCGCCAGCAGCGGAAACCAGGGGGCTGGAAACACCATATATTTT
CASSGNQGAGNTIYF
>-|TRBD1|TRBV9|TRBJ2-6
TGTGCCAGCAAGCACAGGGGCAGCGGGGCCAACGTCCTGACTTTC
CASKHRGSGANVLTF
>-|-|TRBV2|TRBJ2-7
TGTGCCACCAAGGGGGCGGGGGAAGGACAGTACTTC
CATKGAGEGQYF
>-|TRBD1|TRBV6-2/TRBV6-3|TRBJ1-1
TGTGCCAGCAGCCGATGGAAGGGGGCGGGATCCACTGAAGCTTTCTTT
CASSRWKGAGSTEAFF
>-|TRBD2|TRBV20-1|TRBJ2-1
TGCAGTGCTAGTGGTAGCGGGAGTCCCAATGAGCAGTTCTTC
CSASGSGSPNEQFF
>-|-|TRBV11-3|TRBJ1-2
TGTGCCAGCAGCAAACTCGGCCCGAGGACGTATGGCTACACCTTC
CASSKLGPRTYGYTF
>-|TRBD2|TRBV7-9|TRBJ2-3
TGTGCCAGCAGCCATGAAAGCGGGGTAAGCACAGATACGCAGTATTTT
CASSHESGVSTDTQYF
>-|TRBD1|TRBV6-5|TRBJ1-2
TGTGCCAGCAATAACATCGGACAGGGTGCCTATGGCTACACCTTC
CASNNIGQGAYGYTF
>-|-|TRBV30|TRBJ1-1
TGTGCCTGGAGTGTAAAGGGCAGGGGATATTCTGAAGCTTTCTTT
CAWSVKGRGYSEAFF
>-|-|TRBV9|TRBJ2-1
TGTGCCAGCAGCGTAGGCCTAGGGATATACAATGAGCAGTTCTTC
CASSVGLGIYNEQFF
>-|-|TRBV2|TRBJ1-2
TGTGCCAGCAGTGACCTGGGAGAATATGGCTACACCTTC
CASSDLGEYGYTF
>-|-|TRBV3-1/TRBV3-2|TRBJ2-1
TGTGCCAGCAGCTTGGATCCCTCCTACAATGAGCAGTTCTTC
CASSLDPSYNEQFF
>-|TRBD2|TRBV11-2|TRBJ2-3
TGTGCCAGCAGCCCCTGGCGGGAGCCCTCCACAGATACGCAGTATTTT
CASSPWREPSTDTQYF
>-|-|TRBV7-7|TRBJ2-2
TGTGCCAGCAGCTTATCAGGGCCCGACACCGGGGAGCTGTTTTTT
CASSLSGPDTGELFF
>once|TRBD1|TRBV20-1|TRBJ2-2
TGCAGTGCTAGTTCGATGTCAAAGGGGGCTGCCGGGGAGCTGTTTTTT
CSASSMSKGAAGELFF
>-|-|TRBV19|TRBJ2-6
TGTGCCAGTAGTAGCACTGGGGGGTTCGGGGCCAACGTCCTGACTTTC
CASSSTGGFGANVLTF
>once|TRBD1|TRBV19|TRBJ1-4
TGTGCCAGTAGTTACTCGACAGGGACAAATGAAAAACTGTTTTTT
CASSYSTGTNEKLFF
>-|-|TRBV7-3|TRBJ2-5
TGTGCCAGCAGCTTAAACCCCGCGGGTCAAGAGACCCAGTACTTC
CASSLNPAGQETQYF
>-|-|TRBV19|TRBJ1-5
TGTGCCAGTGAGGCCAGGACAAGTGGTCCCCAGCCCCAGCATTTT
CASEARTSGPQPQHF
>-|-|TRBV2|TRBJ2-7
TGTGCCAGCAGTGGGGCAGGAGGCGAGCAGTACTTC
CASSGAGGEQYF
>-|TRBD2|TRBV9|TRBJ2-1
TGTGCCAGCAGCGGAGCGGGAGGGGGTCACAATGAGCAGTTCTTC
CASSGAGGGHNEQFF
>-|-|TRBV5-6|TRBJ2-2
TGTGCCAGCAGCTTAAGAAAGGGGTTAACCGGGGAGCTGTTTTTT
CASSLRKGLTGELFF
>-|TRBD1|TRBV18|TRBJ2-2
TGTGCCAGCTCACCAAGGACAGGGCGAAACACCGGGGAGCTGTTTTTT
CASSPRTGRNTGELFF
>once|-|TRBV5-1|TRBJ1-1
TGCGCCAGCAGCTTGGGCTCTGTGGGGGGCACTGAAGCTTTCTTT
CASSLGSVGGTEAFF
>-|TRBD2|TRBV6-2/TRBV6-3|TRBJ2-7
TGTGCCAGCAGTGGCTTTGCGGGAGGTTACGAGCAGTACTTC
CASSGFAGGYEQYF
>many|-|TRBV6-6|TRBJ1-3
TGTGCCAGCAGTAGGGAGGGATCCTCTGGAAACACCATATATTTT
CASSREGSSGNTIYF
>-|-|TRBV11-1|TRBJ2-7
TGTGCCAGCAGCTCAATCGACCAATCCTCCTACGAGCAGTACTTC
CASSSIDQSSYEQYF
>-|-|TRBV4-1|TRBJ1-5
TGCGCCAGCAGCCAAGAGGGGCGTCAGCCCCAGCATTTT
CASSQEGRQPQHF
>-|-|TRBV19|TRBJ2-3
TGTGCCAGTAGTCCCAGGCTGGGGGGGGCAAGCACAGATACGCAGTATTTT
CASSPRLGGASTDTQYF
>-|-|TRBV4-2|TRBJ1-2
TGTGCCAGCAGCCAAGACGACAGCGGGCAAGGCTATGGCTACACCTTC
CASSQDDSGQGYGYTF
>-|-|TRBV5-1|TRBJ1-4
TGCGCCAGTACCCGGGCAACTAATGAAAAACTGTTTTTT
CASTRATNEKLFF
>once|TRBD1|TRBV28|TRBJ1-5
TGTGCCAGCAGTTTAAGAGGGACAGGGGTGCAGCCCCAGCATTTT
CASSLRGTGVQPQHF
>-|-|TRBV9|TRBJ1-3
TGTGCCAGCAGCGTATTGGGGGACATGAGCTCTGGAAACACCATATATTTT
CASSVLGDMSSGNTIYF
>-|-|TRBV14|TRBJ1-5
TGTGCCAGCAGCCAAGATTTAGGGACGCCCCAGCATTTT
CASSQDLGTPQHF
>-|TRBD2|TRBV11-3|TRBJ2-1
TGTGCCAGCAGCCTTCGGGCGGGGGGCACCTACAATGAGCAGTTCTTC
CASSLRAGGTYNEQFF
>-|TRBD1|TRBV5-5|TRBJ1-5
TGTGCCAGCAGCGCGGGACAGGTGGTGATTCAGCCCCAGCATTTT
CASSAGQVVIQPQHF
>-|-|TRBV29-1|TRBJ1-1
TGCAGCGTTGAAGAAGGGAACACTGAAGCTTTCTTT
CSVEEGNTEAFF
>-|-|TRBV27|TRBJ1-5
TGTGCCAGCACTTCAGGCCAGGCGGGTCAGCCCCAGCATTTT
CASTSGQAGQPQHF
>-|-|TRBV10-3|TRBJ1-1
TGTGCCATCACCCCGACAGTAAACACTGAAGCTTTCTTT
CAITPTVNTEAFF
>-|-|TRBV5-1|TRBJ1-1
TGCGCCAGCAGCTCGCCTCAGGGGAACACTGAAGCTTTCTTT
CASSSPQGNTEAFF
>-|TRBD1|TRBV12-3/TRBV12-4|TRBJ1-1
TGTGCCAGCAGTTTTGACAGGGGATTTTCTTTCTTT
CASSFDRGFSFF
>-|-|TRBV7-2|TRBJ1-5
TGTGCCAGCAGGAAAAACCGGGACAAGCATCAGCCCCAGCATTTT
CASRKNRDKHQPQHF
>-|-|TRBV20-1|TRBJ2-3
TGCAGTGCTAGAGTCCCACCTACGCAGTATTTT
CSARVPPTQYF
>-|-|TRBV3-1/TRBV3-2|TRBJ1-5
TGTGCCAGCAGCCAAAGTAGGGGACAGCCCCAGCATTTT
CASSQSRGQPQHF
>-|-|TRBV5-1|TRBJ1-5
TGCGCCAGCAGCTTGACTGGGGGGGTCAATCAGCCCCAGCATTTT
CASSLTGGVNQPQHF
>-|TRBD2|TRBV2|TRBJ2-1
TGTGCCAGCAAAGAGACTAGCGGGAGCTTCGGCGATGAGCAGTTCTTC
CASKETSGSFGDEQFF
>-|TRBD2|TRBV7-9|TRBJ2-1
TGTGCCAGCAGCGCGGCACTAGCGGGGGGGTCCTCCCACAATGAGCAGTTCTTC
CASSAALAGGSSHNEQFF
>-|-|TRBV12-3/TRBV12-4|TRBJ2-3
TGTGCCAGCCGAGCTCCCGGGGATACGCAGTATTTT
CASRAPGDTQYF
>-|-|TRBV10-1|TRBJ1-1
TGCGCCAGCAGGGGACATCAGCCGACGGAAGCTTTCTTT
CASRGHQPTEAFF
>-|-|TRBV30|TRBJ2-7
TGTGCCTGGAGTGTACCCCAAGGCTACGAGCAGTACTTC
CAWSVPQGYEQYF
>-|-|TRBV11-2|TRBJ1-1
TGTGCCAGCAGCTTAGCGACCGGGGCTGAAGCTTTCTTT
CASSLATGAEAFF